The 6 T cell receptor beta chains given below trace back to one sample, sequenced in a study of T-cell reconstitution after alpha-beta-depleted transplantation in children. Preparation of the TCRbeta library used unique molecular identifiers. TCRdb recomputed calls from the PCR reads with MiXCR, one row per CDR3 protein. The repertoire holds 800,000 to 1,000,000 distinct CDR3 sequences, about 29% seen once, with under 30% in the top ten. This material consisted of PBMCs, mostly from graft donor cells, taken 360 days after TCRalphabeta/CD19-depleted stem cell transplant. All receptors derive from a boy under two years old who had a stem cell transplant for SCID, so the T cells may come from the graft donor.

The V and J genes are TRBV6-5 and TRBJ2-7; TRBD2 is a possible D gene (5 bases). Deletions cut 5 bases from V and 2 bases from J, with 16 bases between. This CDR3 comprises 15 residues. Germline V gene lookup returns CDR1 MNHEY and CDR2 SVGAGI. CDR3 sequence reads: CASSRRPTGAYEQYF. The CDR3 bases are TGTGCCAGCAGTCGGAGACCCACCGGGGCCTACGAGCAGTACTTC.

This clonotype was detected only a few times. The gene calls are TRBV28 and TRBJ2-2, with D possibly matching TRBD1 (6 bases). Germline V gene lookup returns CDR1 MDHEN and CDR2 SYDVKM. The CDR3 contains 17 residues. V shed 6 bases and J shed 5 bases, with 22 bases lying between them. CDR3 region: CASSKWARQAMTGELFF. The DNA for the CDR3 is TGTGCCAGCAGCAAATGGGCAAGACAGGCTATGACCGGGGAGCTGTTTTTT. The variable domain in full, completed from reference TRBV28 and TRBJ2-2, reads DVKVTQSSRYLVKRTGEKVFLECVQDMDHENMFWYRQDPGLGLRLIYFSYDVKMKEKGDIPEGYSVSREKKERFSLILESASTNQTSMYLCASSKWARQAMTGELFFGEGSRLTVL.

J is TRBJ2-2 and V is TRBV5-1; D may be TRBD1 (5 bases). Trimming took 4 bases from V and 1 from J, leaving 20 bases between them. Germline V gene lookup returns CDR1 SGHRS and CDR2 YFSETQ. This CDR3 has 18 amino acids. CDR3 residues: CASSGRTPGDLNTGELFF. In DNA form, the CDR3 reads TGCGCCAGCAGCGGAAGGACACCAGGAGACTTGAACACCGGGGAGCTGTTTTTT.

This chain joins TRBV7-6 and TRBJ2-7; D may be TRBD2 (5 bases). Germline V gene data show CDR1 as SGHVS and CDR2 as FNYEAQ. This CDR3 contains 16 residues. V lost 3 bases and J 0 bases, leaving 15 bases between the germline ends. CDR3 amino acids: CASSFNAGILSYEQYF. Written as DNA, the CDR3 is TGTGCCAGCAGCTTCAACGCCGGGATTCTCTCCTACGAGCAGTACTTC.

This clonotype was detected a few times. The rearrangement uses TRBV24-1 and TRBJ2-3; D could derive from TRBD1 or TRBD2 (5 bases each). Trimming took off 12 bases at V and 2 bases at J, with 14 bases between the two ends. CDR1 and CDR2 (germline): KGHDR, SFDVKD. The CDR3 is 13 amino acids. The DNA for the CDR3 is TGTGCCTCGTGGGACCGAATCACAGATACGCAGTATTTT. It codes for CASWDRITDTQYF.

The chain joins TRBV10-3 to TRBJ1-2; D unresolved. The V gene lost 5 bases and the J gene lost 8 bases, with 15 bases spanning the gap. The V gene's germline CDR1 is ENHRY and CDR2 SYGVKD. The CDR3 consists of 13 residues. Written as DNA, the CDR3 is TGTGCCATCAGTCCTTCGACTTCTGACGGCTACACCTTC. Translated: CAISPSTSDGYTF.